Shown below are 13 T cell receptor beta chains from a single sample sequenced in a study of OX40 agonist ivuxolimab in advanced cancers. Assay used: immunoSEQ multiplex PCR; TCRdb lists only in-frame clones, some missing. The sample lists some 86,000 clones, roughly 84% occurring once. This specimen consisted of CD4+ or CD8+ T cells sorted from blood, obtained in a trial of the OX40 agonist ivuxolimab. The source is an adult with an advanced solid tumor such as melanoma, head and neck, liver or kidney cancer.

The V and J genes are TRBV5-6 and TRBJ1-3; D uncertain. Germline V lookup: CDR1 SGHDT, CDR2 YYEEEE. V was pared by 2 bases and J by 0 bases, with 12 bases between. The CDR3 spans 16 residues. This chain's CDR3 is CASSFASLSSGNTIYF. CDR3 DNA sequence: TGTGCCAGCAGCTTCGCCTCACTCAGCTCTGGAAACACCATATATTTT.

The V call is TRBV7-9, the J call TRBJ2-1; 11 nucleotides agree with TRBD2. With V trimmed by 4 bases and J by 7 bases, 6 bases remained unmatched. The CDR3 is 15 residues long. Germline V CDR1 and CDR2: SEHNR, FQNEAQ (reference sequence). CDR3 region: CASSSLAGGINEQFF. CDR3 in DNA: TGTGCCAGCAGCTCCCTAGCGGGGGGAATTAATGAGCAGTTCTTC.

The V gene is TRBV14, the J gene TRBJ2-7, with TRBD1 identical over 7 bases. With V trimmed by 4 bases and J by 6 bases, 9 bases remained unmatched. The CDR3 runs 14 residues. CDR1 is SGHDN, CDR2 FVKESK, per germline. The DNA for the CDR3 is TGTGCCAGCAGCCTTAGACAGGGTTCATCCGAGCAGTACTTC. Translation gives CASSLRQGSSEQYF.

The J gene is TRBJ2-3, the V gene TRBV19, with D tentatively TRBD1 (5 bases). Germline V gene data show CDR1 as LNHDA and CDR2 as SQIVND (reference sequence). The CDR3 extends over 14 amino acids. V lost 4 bases, J lost 4 bases, and 12 bases lay in between. CDR3 DNA sequence: TGTGCCAGTAGTAGGGCAGGGATACCAGATACGCAGTATTTT. Its protein is CASSRAGIPDTQYF.

The CDR3: CASSYQQFSYEQYF. CDR3 coding DNA: TGTGCCAGCAGTTACCAACAGTTCTCCTACGAGCAGTACTTC. The genes are TRBV6-5 and TRBJ2-7; D unclear. Trimming removed 2 bases from V and 0 bases from J, with 8 bases in between. This CDR3 region has 14 residues. Germline assignment: CDR1 MNHEY and CDR2 SVGAGI.

This chain joins TRBV7-2 and TRBJ2-3; either TRBD1 or TRBD2 may fit D (6 bases each). The CDR3 contains 14 residues. Deletions cut 3 bases from V and 3 bases from J, with 10 bases between. CDR1 is SGHTA, CDR2 FQGNSA, per germline. The CDR3 DNA sequence: TGTGCCAGCAGCTTTGGGGGGCCGACAGATACGCAGTATTTT. Translation: CASSFGGPTDTQYF.

The rearrangement links TRBV18 to TRBJ1-4; D call uncertain. Trimming took 1 base from V and 7 from J, leaving 7 bases between them. This CDR3 has 13 amino acids. Germline V lookup: CDR1 KGHSH, CDR2 LQKENI. CDR3 loop: CASSPQWAEKLFF. CDR3 in DNA: TGTGCCAGCTCACCACAATGGGCTGAAAAACTGTTTTTT. The full variable domain, its missing parts supplied by reference TRBV18 and TRBJ1-4, is NAGVMQNPRHLVRRRGQEARLRCSPMKGHSHVYWYRQLPEEGLKFMVYLQKENIIDESGMPKERFSAEFPKEGPSILRIQQVVRGDSAAYFCASSPQWAEKLFFGSGTQLSVL.

CDR3 loop: CASRMGRVGANVLTF. The CDR3 nucleotides read TGTGCCAGTAGAATGGGCAGGGTCGGGGCCAACGTCCTGACTTTC. The V gene is TRBV19, the J gene TRBJ2-6; weak D call: TRBD1 (5 bases). The germline gives CDR1 LNHDA, CDR2 SQIVND (reference sequence). This CDR3 has 15 residues. Deletions cut 6 bases from V and 4 bases from J, with 13 bases between.

The V gene is TRBV21-1, the J gene TRBJ2-7; TRBD2 is the table's D call, not checked against the DNA. TRBV21-1 is described as a pseudogene. This CDR3 spans 15 amino acids. CDR3 sequence: CASSSRGRETYEQYF. In nucleotides, the CDR3 is TGTGCCAGCAGCTCCCGGGGACGGGAGACCTACGAGCAGTACTTC.

This clone was seen only once. The chain is built from TRBV30 and TRBJ2-1; 9 bases align to TRBD2. After removal of 4 bases from V and 0 bases from J, the junction contained 1 base not matched to a gene. The CDR3 consists of 14 residues. CDR1 is GTSNPN and CDR2 is SVGIG in the germline V gene (reference sequence). CDR3 nucleotide sequence: TGTGCCTGGAATAGCGGGAGCTCCTACAATGAGCAGTTCTTC. Residues: CAWNSGSSYNEQFF.

On this clone: This same CDR3 is encoded by further DNA sequences in the sample. Written as DNA, the CDR3 is TGCGCCAGCAGCTCGGGGCAAGAGACCCAGTACTTC. Residues: CASSSGQETQYF. The chain carries TRBV5-1 and TRBJ2-5; D possibly corresponds to TRBD2 (5 bases). Looked up from germline, CDR1 is SGHRS and CDR2 is YFSETQ. The CDR3 consists of 12 residues. Trimming removed 3 bases at V and 2 bases at J, with 5 bases between.

The CDR3 protein is CASSDSGAEPQHF. In DNA, the CDR3 is TGTGCCAGCAGTGACTCGGGGGCCGAGCCCCAGCATTTT. The chain employs TRBV2 and TRBJ1-5; weak D call: TRBD1 (6 bases). Looked up from germline, CDR1 is SNHLY and CDR2 is FYNNEI. Trimming shortened V by 3 bases and J by 8 bases, and 11 bases separated the two germline ends. There are 13 residues in the CDR3.

The rearrangement joins TRBV19 to TRBJ2-7; D gene ambiguous. CDR1 is LNHDA and CDR2 is SQIVND in the germline V gene (reference sequence). The CDR3 is 14 amino acids. Between the trimmed V and J ends, which lost 5 bases and 1 base, there was a span of 12 bases. The CDR3 bases are TGTGCCAGTAGTCCCCAGCTGGGGTCCTACGAGCAGTACTTC. Protein sequence: CASSPQLGSYEQYF.